A selection of T cell receptor beta chains follows, all from one sample in a study of T cell responses to AZD1222 COVID-19 vaccine. TCRdb's copy holds only in-frame clones and misses some; the assay was immunoSEQ multiplex PCR. The sample shows approximately 82,000 clones, approximately 81% of them seen only once. Sequencing used peripheral blood, obtained on day 0 of AZD1222 vaccination. These TCRs come from an adult in good health. Each CDR3 is given with its conserved first and last residue. The order of the fields is CDR3 DNA, CDR3 protein, D gene, clone size, V gene, J gene, CDR3 length. A D gene is named only where the DNA matches it firmly. The size of a clone is reported for some rows only, either as once, few or many, or as a class for expanded clones.

CDR3nt: TGTGCCAGTAGTATAGATCGTCTACAGCCCCAGCATTTT
CDR3aa: CASSIDRLQPQHF
d_gene: -
abundance: -
v_gene: TRBV19
j_gene: TRBJ1-5
len: 13

CDR3nt: TGTGCCAGCAGCCTGGGACAGAATAACTATGGCTACACCTTC
CDR3aa: CASSLGQNNYGYTF
d_gene: TRBD1
abundance: -
v_gene: TRBV5-4
j_gene: TRBJ1-2
len: 14

CDR3nt: TGCGCCAGCACCATGACTACAGACTACAATGAGCAGTTCTTC
CDR3aa: CASTMTTDYNEQFF
d_gene: -
abundance: -
v_gene: TRBV5-1
j_gene: TRBJ2-1
len: 14

CDR3nt: TGTGCCAGCAGTGAAGACCGCGGTGAAGCTTTCTTT
CDR3aa: CASSEDRGEAFF
d_gene: -
abundance: few
v_gene: TRBV6-1
j_gene: TRBJ1-1
len: 12

CDR3nt: TGTGCCAGCAGTGGCAGGGTAAGCAATCAGCCCCAGCATTTT
CDR3aa: CASSGRVSNQPQHF
d_gene: -
abundance: -
v_gene: TRBV2
j_gene: TRBJ1-5
len: 14

CDR3nt: TGTGCCAGCAGTTCGAAGGTCTATGGCTACACCTTC
CDR3aa: CASSSKVYGYTF
d_gene: -
abundance: -
v_gene: TRBV28
j_gene: TRBJ1-2
len: 12

CDR3nt: TGTGCCAGCAGCCGGGGCGCTAGCACAGATACGCAGTATTTT
CDR3aa: CASSRGASTDTQYF
d_gene: -
abundance: -
v_gene: TRBV7-3
j_gene: TRBJ2-3
len: 14

CDR3nt: TGTGCCAGCAGCCTTGGACAGTTTCAAGAGACCCAGTACTTC
CDR3aa: CASSLGQFQETQYF
d_gene: -
abundance: -
v_gene: TRBV7-9
j_gene: TRBJ2-5
len: 14

CDR3nt: TGTGCTAGCAGCCCACTAAAGTTGAGCAAACACACAGATACGCAGTATTTT
CDR3aa: CASSPLKLSKHTDTQYF
d_gene: -
abundance: medium-sized
v_gene: TRBV7-7
j_gene: TRBJ2-3
len: 17

CDR3nt: TGTGCCAGCAGCTCCCAGGGTGGGACCGGGGAGCTGTTTTTT
CDR3aa: CASSSQGGTGELFF
d_gene: -
abundance: few
v_gene: TRBV7-9
j_gene: TRBJ2-2
len: 14

CDR3nt: TGTGCCAGCAGCCCAAGGCAGGGGATAGGGCAGTACTTC
CDR3aa: CASSPRQGIGQYF
d_gene: -
abundance: once
v_gene: TRBV7-2
j_gene: TRBJ2-7
len: 13

CDR3nt: TGTGCCAGCAGCGACAGGAGGAGCTCCTATAATTCACCCCTCCACTTT
CDR3aa: CASSDRRSSYNSPLHF
d_gene: -
abundance: few
v_gene: TRBV6-2/TRBV6-3
j_gene: TRBJ1-6
len: 16

CDR3nt: TGCAGCGTCCGGGACAGGGGGGCGGAGACCCAGTACTTC
CDR3aa: CSVRDRGAETQYF
d_gene: TRBD1
abundance: -
v_gene: TRBV29-1
j_gene: TRBJ2-5
len: 13

CDR3nt: TGTGCCAGCAGCCAGACAGGGGCTTGGGGTTATGAGCAGTTCTTC
CDR3aa: CASSQTGAWGYEQFF
d_gene: TRBD1
abundance: -
v_gene: TRBV7-3
j_gene: TRBJ2-1
len: 15

CDR3nt: TGTGCCAGCAGCGCCCTTGGGACAGGGGAATTGTCACCCCTCCACTTT
CDR3aa: CASSALGTGELSPLHF
d_gene: TRBD1
abundance: -
v_gene: TRBV9
j_gene: TRBJ1-6
len: 16

CDR3nt: TGTGCCAGCAGCTTGTCATGGACTAGCGGGGGGGCGAGTGAGCAGTACTTC
CDR3aa: CASSLSWTSGGASEQYF
d_gene: TRBD2
abundance: -
v_gene: TRBV5-5
j_gene: TRBJ2-7
len: 17

CDR3nt: TGTGCCAGCAGTTACTTATCGGTTACTGATTCACCCCTCCACTTT
CDR3aa: CASSYLSVTDSPLHF
d_gene: -
abundance: -
v_gene: TRBV6-5
j_gene: TRBJ1-6
len: 15

CDR3nt: TGTGCCAGCAGTTACGGCCGGGGGCGTATCGCTACCTTC
CDR3aa: CASSYGRGRIATF
d_gene: -
abundance: -
v_gene: TRBV6-5
j_gene: TRBJ1-2
len: 13

CDR3nt: TGTGCCAGCTCACCGTACGGGACAGGGTACAATGAGCAGTTCTTC
CDR3aa: CASSPYGTGYNEQFF
d_gene: TRBD1
abundance: -
v_gene: TRBV18
j_gene: TRBJ2-1
len: 15

CDR3nt: TGTGCCAGCAGCGATTCCCCGGGACAAGTAAATAATTCACCCCTCCACTTT
CDR3aa: CASSDSPGQVNNSPLHF
d_gene: -
abundance: -
v_gene: TRBV9
j_gene: TRBJ1-6
len: 17

CDR3nt: TGTGCCAGTAGTGTGGGGCCAGGGCGGAACATTCAGTACTTC
CDR3aa: CASSVGPGRNIQYF
d_gene: -
abundance: -
v_gene: TRBV19
j_gene: TRBJ2-4
len: 14

CDR3nt: TGTGCCAGCAGTTTAACAGGGGTGAACTATGGCTACACCTTC
CDR3aa: CASSLTGVNYGYTF
d_gene: TRBD1
abundance: -
v_gene: TRBV28
j_gene: TRBJ1-2
len: 14

CDR3nt: TGTGCCAGCAGCCTAGGGTGGACGGCTTCTAACTATGGCTACACCTTC
CDR3aa: CASSLGWTASNYGYTF
d_gene: -
abundance: few
v_gene: TRBV7-2
j_gene: TRBJ1-2
len: 16

CDR3nt: TGTGCCAGCAAATTAGGGGGGAACACTGAAGCTTTCTTT
CDR3aa: CASKLGGNTEAFF
d_gene: -
abundance: -
v_gene: TRBV28
j_gene: TRBJ1-1
len: 13

CDR3nt: TGTGCCGGACACCCCGGGGGATCGGGAAACACCATATATTTT
CDR3aa: CAGHPGGSGNTIYF
d_gene: -
abundance: -
v_gene: TRBV30
j_gene: TRBJ1-3
len: 14

CDR3nt: TGTGCCAGCAGCCAAGATAGAGTAGCCTCAGATACGCAGTATTTT
CDR3aa: CASSQDRVASDTQYF
d_gene: -
abundance: -
v_gene: TRBV4-2
j_gene: TRBJ2-3
len: 15

CDR3nt: TGTGCCAGCAGCTTAATAGGGGGCACGAACTATGGCTACACCTTC
CDR3aa: CASSLIGGTNYGYTF
d_gene: TRBD1
abundance: -
v_gene: TRBV7-3
j_gene: TRBJ1-2
len: 15

CDR3nt: TGTGCCAGCACCCGAAGCGGGGAAAGCTCCTACGAGCAGTACTTC
CDR3aa: CASTRSGESSYEQYF
d_gene: TRBD2
abundance: -
v_gene: TRBV2
j_gene: TRBJ2-7
len: 15

CDR3nt: TGTGCCTGGAGTGTACAGGTGAACACTGAAGCTTTCTTT
CDR3aa: CAWSVQVNTEAFF
d_gene: -
abundance: -
v_gene: TRBV30
j_gene: TRBJ1-1
len: 13

CDR3nt: TGTGCCAGCAGTTACCGCATAAATCAGCCCCAGCATTTT
CDR3aa: CASSYRINQPQHF
d_gene: -
abundance: -
v_gene: TRBV6-2/TRBV6-3
j_gene: TRBJ1-5
len: 13

CDR3nt: TGTGCCAGTAGCCTAAATGGGGGGACAGGCAAAGACTTC
CDR3aa: CASSLNGGTGKDF
d_gene: TRBD1
abundance: -
v_gene: TRBV19
j_gene: TRBJ1-2
len: 13

CDR3nt: TGTGCCAGCAGCCAAGAGGGAGGGGGGCTCGGTGAAAAACTGTTTTTT
CDR3aa: CASSQEGGGLGEKLFF
d_gene: -
abundance: -
v_gene: TRBV3-1/TRBV3-2
j_gene: TRBJ1-4
len: 16

CDR3nt: TGCGCCAGCAGCCAGGACCCAGCGGGGGAGCAGTACTTC
CDR3aa: CASSQDPAGEQYF
d_gene: TRBD2
abundance: -
v_gene: TRBV5-1
j_gene: TRBJ2-7
len: 13

CDR3nt: TGCGCCAGCAGCCCCCCAACTAGCGGGGGACTGGTTGTAAATGAGCAGTTCTTC
CDR3aa: CASSPPTSGGLVVNEQFF
d_gene: TRBD2
abundance: -
v_gene: TRBV5-1
j_gene: TRBJ2-1
len: 18

CDR3nt: TGTGCCAGCAGTTTAAGCGGTCAGCCCCAGCATTTT
CDR3aa: CASSLSGQPQHF
d_gene: -
abundance: -
v_gene: TRBV28
j_gene: TRBJ1-5
len: 12

CDR3nt: TGTGCCAGCACCCCCCCGGACAATCTCGAGCAGTACTTC
CDR3aa: CASTPPDNLEQYF
d_gene: -
abundance: -
v_gene: TRBV5-5
j_gene: TRBJ2-7
len: 13

CDR3nt: TGTGCCAGCAGCTCGACAGGGGTAGGGGCACCCCTCCACTTT
CDR3aa: CASSSTGVGAPLHF
d_gene: TRBD1
abundance: -
v_gene: TRBV7-8
j_gene: TRBJ1-6
len: 14

CDR3nt: TGTGCCAGCAGCTCGGGCGTGAACACTGAAGCTTTCTTT
CDR3aa: CASSSGVNTEAFF
d_gene: -
abundance: -
v_gene: TRBV7-3
j_gene: TRBJ1-1
len: 13

CDR3nt: TGTGCCAGCAGCGCACACGGGGCCACGACCGGGGAGCTGTTTTTT
CDR3aa: CASSAHGATTGELFF
d_gene: -
abundance: -
v_gene: TRBV11-2
j_gene: TRBJ2-2
len: 15

CDR3nt: TGCGCCAGCAGCTTGGGGGGAGAAGGAAACACCATATATTTT
CDR3aa: CASSLGGEGNTIYF
d_gene: -
abundance: -
v_gene: TRBV5-1
j_gene: TRBJ1-3
len: 14

CDR3nt: TGTGCCAGCATCGGGGCTATGGGGGGCAGACCTTTGGGGGAGCTGTTTTTT
CDR3aa: CASIGAMGGRPLGELFF
d_gene: -
abundance: -
v_gene: TRBV27
j_gene: TRBJ2-2
len: 17

CDR3nt: TGTGCCACCAGCAGAGGGCAGGGGACAGGGAATTCACCCCTCCACTTT
CDR3aa: CATSRGQGTGNSPLHF
d_gene: TRBD1
abundance: -
v_gene: TRBV15
j_gene: TRBJ1-6
len: 16

CDR3nt: TGTGCCAGCAGCGTAGCTAGCGGGGAGGGCTATGGCTACACCTTC
CDR3aa: CASSVASGEGYGYTF
d_gene: -
abundance: -
v_gene: TRBV9
j_gene: TRBJ1-2
len: 15

CDR3nt: TGTGCCAGCAGTATAGGGCGGGGGAGAGAGACCCAGTACTTC
CDR3aa: CASSIGRGRETQYF
d_gene: TRBD2
abundance: -
v_gene: TRBV13
j_gene: TRBJ2-5
len: 14

CDR3nt: TGCGCCAGCAGCCGCGGACTAGCGGGACAAGAGACCCAGTACTTC
CDR3aa: CASSRGLAGQETQYF
d_gene: TRBD2
abundance: -
v_gene: TRBV4-1
j_gene: TRBJ2-5
len: 15